This T cell receptor (beta chain) comes out of a study of technical replicates of blood from several donors. This CDR3 region has 15 residues. V lost 4 bases, J lost 5 bases, and 16 bases lay in between. The germline CDR1 and CDR2 sequences are SGHDT and YYEEEE. The assay was immunoSEQ multiplex PCR, and TCRdb's table has in-frame clones only and misses some. The sample lists around 80,000 clones; approximately 94% were seen once. This receptor was identified in a human donor in good health. The chain links TRBV5-6 to TRBJ2-1; the D gene is possibly TRBD2 (5 bases). Sample: T cells isolated from PBMCs. CDR3 sequence reads: CASSPDYVNNNEQFF. The CDR3 nucleotides read TGTGCCAGCAGCCCTGACTACGTAAACAACAATGAGCAGTTCTTC.